This T cell receptor (beta chain) appears in the sequencing data of a study of blood T cell repertoires in COVID-19. The protocol was immunoSEQ multiplex PCR, while the TCRdb copy is restricted to in-frame clones and leaves out a portion. The table has around 76,000 clones, about 90% seen once. This CDR3 spans 16 amino acids. With V trimmed by 5 bases and J by 4 bases, 8 bases remained unmatched. Germline V gene lookup returns CDR1 LNHDA and CDR2 SQIVND (reference sequence). The sample consisted of peripheral blood. The rearrangement uses TRBV19 and TRBJ1-5, with 10 bases matching TRBD1. This sequence was found in a human donor in a cohort sampled during active COVID-19. This CDR3 is CASSPLDRGGNQPQHF. The CDR3 nucleotides are TGTGCCAGTAGTCCACTGGACAGGGGGGGAAATCAGCCCCAGCATTTT.